This T cell receptor (beta chain) is drawn from a study of blood T cell repertoires in COVID-19. Study at large: Samples taken during acute and convalescent COVID-19 were collected in the United States, Italy and Spain. PBMCs, B-cell-depleted T cells, or T cells provided the cDNA or gDNA that made up the material.

The ends lost 5 bases at V and 0 bases at J; junction bases unmatched: 11. Germline CDR1 is SGHTA and CDR2 is FQGNSA. The CDR3 is 19 residues long. This clone has a handful of counts. Other nucleotide sequences from this sample produce the same CDR3. In the authors' methods: Amplification of reference gene primers provided the estimated nucleated cell counts. The method was immunoSEQ multiplex PCR; TCRdb's version includes in-frame clones alone and lacks a portion of them. The V and J calls and clone size are taken from that table; D and trimming were inferred from the DNA. This sample has over 600,000 clones, with approximately 90% found just once.

This TCR derives from a woman aged 18-35 years with acute or convalescent COVID-19. The chain employs TRBV7-2 and TRBJ2-7; 15 bases match TRBD2. Sequences were obtained from peripheral blood. The DNA of the CDR3 is TGTGCCAGCAGCAAAGGGACTAGCGGGGGGAACTACCGCTCCTACGAGCAGTACTTC. This encodes CASSKGTSGGNYRSYEQYF.